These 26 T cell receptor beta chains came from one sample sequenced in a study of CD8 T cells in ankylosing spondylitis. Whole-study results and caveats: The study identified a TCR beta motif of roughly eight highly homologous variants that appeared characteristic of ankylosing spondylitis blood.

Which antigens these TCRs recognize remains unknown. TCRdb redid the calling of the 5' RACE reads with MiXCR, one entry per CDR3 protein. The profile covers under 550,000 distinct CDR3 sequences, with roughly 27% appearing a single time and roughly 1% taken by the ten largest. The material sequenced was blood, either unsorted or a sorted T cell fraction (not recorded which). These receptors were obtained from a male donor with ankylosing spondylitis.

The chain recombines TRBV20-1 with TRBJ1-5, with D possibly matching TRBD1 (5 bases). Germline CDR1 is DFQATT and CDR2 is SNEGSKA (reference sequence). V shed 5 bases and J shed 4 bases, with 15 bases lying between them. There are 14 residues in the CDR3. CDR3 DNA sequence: TGCAGTGCTCTGTTGGGGGGAGGAAATCAGCCCCAGCATTTT. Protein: CSALLGGGNQPQHF.

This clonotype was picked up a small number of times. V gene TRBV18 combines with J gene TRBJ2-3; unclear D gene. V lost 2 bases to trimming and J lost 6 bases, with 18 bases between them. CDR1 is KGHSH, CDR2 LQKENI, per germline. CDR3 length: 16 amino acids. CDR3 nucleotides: TGTGCCAGCTCACCAGTCGCTTCTACCCTTCGGGATACGCAGTATTTT. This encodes CASSPVASTLRDTQYF.

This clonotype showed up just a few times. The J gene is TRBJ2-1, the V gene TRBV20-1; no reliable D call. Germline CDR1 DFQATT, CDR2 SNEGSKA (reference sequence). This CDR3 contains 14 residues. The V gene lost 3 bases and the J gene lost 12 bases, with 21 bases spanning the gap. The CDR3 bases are TGCAGTGCTAGGGTTTCGGGCCCTACGGTGGGGCAGTTCTTC. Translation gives CSARVSGPTVGQFF.

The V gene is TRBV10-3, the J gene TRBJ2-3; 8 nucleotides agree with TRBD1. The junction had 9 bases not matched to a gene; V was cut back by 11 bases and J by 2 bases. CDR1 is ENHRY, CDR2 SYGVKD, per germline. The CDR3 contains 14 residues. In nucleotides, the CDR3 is TGTGCCTCTCTCCCGGGACAGGACACAGATACGCAGTATTTT. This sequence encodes CASLPGQDTDTQYF.

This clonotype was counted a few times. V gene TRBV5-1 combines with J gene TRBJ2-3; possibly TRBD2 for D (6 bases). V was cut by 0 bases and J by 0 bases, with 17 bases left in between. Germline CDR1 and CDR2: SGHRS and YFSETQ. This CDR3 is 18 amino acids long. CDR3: CASSLGLATRSSTDTQYF. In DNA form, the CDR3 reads TGCGCCAGCAGCTTGGGGCTAGCGACCCGATCTAGCACAGATACGCAGTATTTT.

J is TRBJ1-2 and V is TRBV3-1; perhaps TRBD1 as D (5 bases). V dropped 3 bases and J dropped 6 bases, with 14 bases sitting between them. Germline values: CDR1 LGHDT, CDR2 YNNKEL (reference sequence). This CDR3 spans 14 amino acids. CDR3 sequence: CASSHLGGTDGYTF. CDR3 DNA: TGTGCCAGCAGCCACCTCGGGGGTACGGATGGCTACACCTTC.

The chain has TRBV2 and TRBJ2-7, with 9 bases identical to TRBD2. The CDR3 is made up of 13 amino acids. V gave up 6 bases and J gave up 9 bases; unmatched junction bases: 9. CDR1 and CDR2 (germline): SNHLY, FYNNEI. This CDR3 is CASSALAGERQYV. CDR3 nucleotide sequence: TGTGCCAGCAGCGCATTAGCGGGAGAGAGGCAGTACGTC.

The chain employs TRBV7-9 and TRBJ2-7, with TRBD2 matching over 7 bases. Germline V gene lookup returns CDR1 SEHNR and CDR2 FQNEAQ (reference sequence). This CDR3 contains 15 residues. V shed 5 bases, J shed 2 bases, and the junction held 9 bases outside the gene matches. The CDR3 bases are TGTGCCAGCAGCCAAAGACTAGCCCGAGCCTACGAGCAGTACTTC. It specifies CASSQRLARAYEQYF.

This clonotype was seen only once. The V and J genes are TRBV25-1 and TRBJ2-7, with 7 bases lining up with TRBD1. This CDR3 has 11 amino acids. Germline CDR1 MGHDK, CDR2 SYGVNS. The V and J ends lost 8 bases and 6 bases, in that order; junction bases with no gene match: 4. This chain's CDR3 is CASVQGREQYV. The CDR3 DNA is TGTGCCAGCGTACAGGGGCGCGAGCAGTACGTC.

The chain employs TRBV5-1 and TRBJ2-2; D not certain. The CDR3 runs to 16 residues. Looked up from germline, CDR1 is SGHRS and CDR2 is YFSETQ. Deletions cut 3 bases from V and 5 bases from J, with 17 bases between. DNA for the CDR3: TGCGCCAGCAGCTCCCATAGAAGTGGCCAAACCGGGGAGCTGTTTTTT. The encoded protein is CASSSHRSGQTGELFF.

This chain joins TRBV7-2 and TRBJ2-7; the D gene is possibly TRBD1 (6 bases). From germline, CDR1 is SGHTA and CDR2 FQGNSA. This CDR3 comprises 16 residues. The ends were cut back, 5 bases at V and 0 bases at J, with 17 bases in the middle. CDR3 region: CASSLSAGVYSYEQYF. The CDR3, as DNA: TGTGCCAGCAGCCTTTCTGCAGGGGTCTACTCCTACGAGCAGTACTTC. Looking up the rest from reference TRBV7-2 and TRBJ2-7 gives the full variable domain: GAGVSQSPSNKVTEKGKDVELRCDPISGHTALYWYRQSLGQGLEFLIYFQGNSAPDKSGLPSDRFSAERTGGSVSTLTIQRTQQEDSAVYLCASSLSAGVYSYEQYFGPGTRLTVT.

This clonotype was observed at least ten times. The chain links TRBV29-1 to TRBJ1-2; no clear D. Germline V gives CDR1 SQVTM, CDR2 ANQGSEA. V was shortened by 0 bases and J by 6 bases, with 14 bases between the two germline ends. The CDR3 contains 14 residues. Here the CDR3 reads CSVEDLSPEDGYTF. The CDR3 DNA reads TGCAGCGTTGAAGATCTTAGCCCCGAGGATGGCTACACCTTC.

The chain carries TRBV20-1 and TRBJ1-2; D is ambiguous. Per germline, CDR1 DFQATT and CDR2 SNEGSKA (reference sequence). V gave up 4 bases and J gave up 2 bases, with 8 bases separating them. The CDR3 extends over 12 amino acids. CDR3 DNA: TGCAGTGCTAAGACCGAGAACTATGGCTACACCTTC. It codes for CSAKTENYGYTF.

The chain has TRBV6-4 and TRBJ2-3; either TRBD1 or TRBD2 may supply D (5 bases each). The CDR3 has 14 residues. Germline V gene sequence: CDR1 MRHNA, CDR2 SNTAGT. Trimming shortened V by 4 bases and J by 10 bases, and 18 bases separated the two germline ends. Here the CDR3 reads CASSGEPGPLPQYF. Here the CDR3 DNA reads TGTGCCAGCAGTGGAGAGCCGGGACCTTTACCGCAGTATTTT.

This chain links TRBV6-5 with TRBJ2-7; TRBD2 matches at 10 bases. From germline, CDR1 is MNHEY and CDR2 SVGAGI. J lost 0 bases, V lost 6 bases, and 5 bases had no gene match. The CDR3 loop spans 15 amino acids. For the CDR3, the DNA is TGTGCCAGCAGCTATAGCGGGGGGAGCTCCTACGAGCAGTACTTC. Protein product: CASSYSGGSSYEQYF.

CDR3 coding DNA: TGTGCCAGCAGCCCTAGTCCAGGGGGCGTCTCTGAAGCTTTCTTT. This gives the protein CASSPSPGGVSEAFF. The chain uses TRBV11-3 and TRBJ1-1; 8 bases fit TRBD1. Unmatched junction bases numbered 11, after V lost 5 bases and J lost 6 bases. CDR1 and CDR2 from the germline V gene are SGHNT and YENEEA. The CDR3 is 15 residues long.

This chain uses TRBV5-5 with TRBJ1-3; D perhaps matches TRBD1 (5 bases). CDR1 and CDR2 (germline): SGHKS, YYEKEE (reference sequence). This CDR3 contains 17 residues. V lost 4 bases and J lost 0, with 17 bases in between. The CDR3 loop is CASSRSGGGSSGNTIYF. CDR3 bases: TGTGCCAGCAGCCGCTCCGGCGGGGGGTCCTCTGGAAACACCATATATTTT.

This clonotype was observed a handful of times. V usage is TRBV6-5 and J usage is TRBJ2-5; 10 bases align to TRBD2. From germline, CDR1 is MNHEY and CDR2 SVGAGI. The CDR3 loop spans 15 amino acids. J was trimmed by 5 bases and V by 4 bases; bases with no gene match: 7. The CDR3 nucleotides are TGTGCCAGCAGTTCAGCGGGAGGGCCTCTGGAGACCCAGTACTTC. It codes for CASSSAGGPLETQYF.

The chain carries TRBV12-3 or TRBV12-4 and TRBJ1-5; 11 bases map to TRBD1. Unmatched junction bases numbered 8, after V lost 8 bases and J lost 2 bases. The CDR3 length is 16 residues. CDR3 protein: CASVGQGASGNQPQHF. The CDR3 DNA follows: TGTGCCAGCGTCGGACAGGGGGCATCTGGCAATCAGCCCCAGCATTTT.

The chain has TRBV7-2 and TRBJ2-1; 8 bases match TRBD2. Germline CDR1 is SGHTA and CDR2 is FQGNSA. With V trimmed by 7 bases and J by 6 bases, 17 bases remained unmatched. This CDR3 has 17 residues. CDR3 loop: CASTRPLGSGNGNEQFF. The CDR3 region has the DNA TGTGCCAGCACCCGCCCCCTGGGTAGCGGGAACGGCAATGAGCAGTTCTTC.

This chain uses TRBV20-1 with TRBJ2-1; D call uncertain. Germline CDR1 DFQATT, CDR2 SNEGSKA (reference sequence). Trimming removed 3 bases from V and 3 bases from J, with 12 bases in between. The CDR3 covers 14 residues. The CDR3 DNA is TGCAGTGCTAGTGTATCATCGCACTACAATGAGCAGTTCTTC. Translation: CSASVSSHYNEQFF.

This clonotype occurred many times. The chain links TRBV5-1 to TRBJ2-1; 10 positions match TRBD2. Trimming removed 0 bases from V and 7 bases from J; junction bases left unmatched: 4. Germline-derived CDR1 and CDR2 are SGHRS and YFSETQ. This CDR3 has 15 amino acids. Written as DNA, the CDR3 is TGCGCCAGCAGCTTGGCCCTAGCGGGAGCGAATGAGCAGTTCTTC. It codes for CASSLALAGANEQFF.

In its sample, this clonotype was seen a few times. Here the CDR3 reads CSASDSNQPQHF. DNA of the CDR3: TGCAGTGCCTCTGACAGCAATCAGCCCCAGCATTTT. The V call is TRBV20-1, the J call TRBJ1-5; the D is unclear. The CDR3 has 12 residues. CDR1 and CDR2 from the germline V gene are DFQATT and SNEGSKA (reference sequence). Trimming removed 6 bases from V and 1 base from J, with 7 bases in between.

In DNA form, the CDR3 reads TGTGCCAGCAGCCTGACAGGGCCCTCGAACACTGAAGCTTTCTTT. It encodes CASSLTGPSNTEAFF. The chain joins TRBV3-1 to TRBJ1-1; TRBD1 matches at 7 bases. The CDR3 covers 15 residues. V lost 4 bases to trimming and J lost 1 base; unmatched junction nucleotides: 6. Germline CDR1 and CDR2: LGHDT and YNNKEL (reference sequence). Full variable domain (outside the CDR3, taken from reference TRBV3-1 and TRBJ1-1): DTAVSQTPKYLVTQMGNDKSIKCEQNLGHDTMYWYKQDSKKFLKIMFSYNNKELIINETVPNRFSPKSPDKAHLNLHINSLELGDSAVYFCASSLTGPSNTEAFFGQGTRLTVV.

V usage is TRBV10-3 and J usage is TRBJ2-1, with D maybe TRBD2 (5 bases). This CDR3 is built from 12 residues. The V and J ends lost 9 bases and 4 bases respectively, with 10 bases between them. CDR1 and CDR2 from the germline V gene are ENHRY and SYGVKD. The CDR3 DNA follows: TGTGCCATTGGAGCGGAATACAATGAGCAGTTCTTC. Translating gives CAIGAEYNEQFF.

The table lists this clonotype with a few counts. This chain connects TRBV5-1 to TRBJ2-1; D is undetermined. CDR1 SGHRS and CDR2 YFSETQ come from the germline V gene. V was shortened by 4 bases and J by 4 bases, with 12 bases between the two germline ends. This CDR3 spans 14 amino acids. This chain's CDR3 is CASSPGYTYNEQFF. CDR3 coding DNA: TGCGCCAGCAGCCCCGGATACACGTACAATGAGCAGTTCTTC.